At least ten counts were recorded for the clone carrying this TCR beta chain. This entry is derived from a study of T cell repertoires in cytomegalovirus infection. MiXCR was run by TCRdb on the reads, yielding one entry per CDR3 protein. The sample holds about 300,000 distinct CDR3 sequences, 8% to 10% seen once. V was cut by 0 bases and J by 5 bases, with 10 bases left in between. CDR1 SGHTA and CDR2 FQGNSA come from the germline V gene. The CDR3 spans 14 residues. V and J are TRBV7-2 and TRBJ2-5; the D call may be TRBD1 or TRBD2 (5 bases each). The sample was PBMCs. This TCR derives from a human donor in good health (CMV status not recorded). Some clones in this sample may be carry-over from other donors' samples. CDR3 sequence: CASSLAPGQETQYF. In nucleotides, the CDR3 is TGTGCCAGCAGCTTAGCGCCGGGGCAGGAGACCCAGTACTTC.